This is a list of T cell receptor beta chains from one sample in a study of identical twins. TCRdb itself ran the 5' RACE reads through MiXCR, one entry per CDR3 protein. The sample holds around 1.7 million distinct CDR3 sequences; less than 40% are singletons and the top ten take around 0.25%. The sample consisted of cord blood. These receptors were obtained from a newborn girl in good health. Each CDR3 is given with its conserved first and last residue. D genes are given only for firm matches. The size entry is marked missing in some rows and otherwise reads once, few, many or a size class.

TRBV29-1	once	-	TRBJ1-1	TGCAGCGGCAAGACGAACACTGAAGCTTTCTTT	CSGKTNTEAFF
TRBV20-1	-	TRBD1	TRBJ1-5	TGCAGTGCTAGAGCCGGGACAGGGAGGCAGCCCCAGCATTTT	CSARAGTGRQPQHF
TRBV12-3/TRBV12-4	-	-	TRBJ2-7	TGTGCCAGCACTCTCAGGGGGGTTTTTCTCGAGCAGTACTTC	CASTLRGVFLEQYF
TRBV3-1	once	-	TRBJ2-1	TGTGCCAGCAGCCAAGGGTCGAGGGGCTACAATGAGCAGTTCTTC	CASSQGSRGYNEQFF
TRBV5-1	few	TRBD1	TRBJ2-5	TGCGCCAGCAGCTTTGGAAAGAACAGGGGAGAGACCCAGTACTTC	CASSFGKNRGETQYF
TRBV29-1	-	-	TRBJ2-5	TGCAGCGCCCGGACCCGCGGCATACAAGAGACCCAGTACTTC	CSARTRGIQETQYF
TRBV6-2/TRBV6-3	-	-	TRBJ1-5	TGTGCCAGCAGTGGACCAAGGGGAAATCAGCCCCAGCATTTT	CASSGPRGNQPQHF
TRBV5-1	once	-	TRBJ1-1	TGCGCCAGCAGCTCCAATTGGATCAGGGACACTGAAGCTTTCTTT	CASSSNWIRDTEAFF
TRBV4-1	-	-	TRBJ1-1	TGCGCCAGCAGCCATCAACAAATGGACACTGAAGCTTTCTTT	CASSHQQMDTEAFF
TRBV4-2	many	-	TRBJ2-1	TGTGCCAGCAGCCAAGCTTTCTCTAGCGCTAGCTCCTACAATGAGCAGTTCTTC	CASSQAFSSASSYNEQFF
TRBV7-2	-	-	TRBJ2-5	TGTGCCAGCAGCTTTCCCCTCCCTCCGGCGCAGGGCATGGAGACCCAGTACTTC	CASSFPLPPAQGMETQYF
TRBV29-1	-	-	TRBJ1-5	TGCAGCGTTGTTGGGGAACCGAATCAGCCCCAGCATTTT	CSVVGEPNQPQHF
TRBV3-1	few	-	TRBJ1-6	TGTGCCAGCAGCCAGGGGGCTAGTTCACCCCTCCACTTT	CASSQGASSPLHF
TRBV5-1	-	-	TRBJ1-2	TGCGCCAGCAGCTTGGAAGGGAACACCTTC	CASSLEGNTF
TRBV20-1	few	TRBD2	TRBJ2-2	TGCAGTGCTAGGGGCAGCGGGAGATTGGACACCGGGGAGCTGTTTTTT	CSARGSGRLDTGELFF
TRBV5-6	-	-	TRBJ1-4	TGTGCCAGCAGCTCGAACTTCTATGAAAAACTGTTTTTT	CASSSNFYEKLFF
TRBV29-1	-	-	TRBJ2-7	TGCAGCGTTGAAACCCGGATAAATGAGCAGTACTTC	CSVETRINEQYF
TRBV20-1	few	-	TRBJ1-2	TGCAGTGCTCCCCAGGCTCCGGGAAACTATGGCTACACCTTC	CSAPQAPGNYGYTF
TRBV10-3	-	TRBD1	TRBJ1-1	TGTGCCATCAGTGGGACAGGGCTTGAAGCTTTCTTT	CAISGTGLEAFF
TRBV14	-	TRBD2	TRBJ2-1	TGTGCCAGCAGCCAATGGGGACTAGCGGGAGTCTACAATGAGCAGTTCTTC	CASSQWGLAGVYNEQFF
TRBV20-1	few	TRBD2	TRBJ2-1	TGCAGTGCTAGAGATCCCCCGGGACTAGCGGGGATCAATGAGCAGTTCTTC	CSARDPPGLAGINEQFF
TRBV6-2/TRBV6-3	-	-	TRBJ2-1	TGTGCCGGCAGTCGCTGGGGCGGTGAGCAGTTCTTC	CAGSRWGGEQFF
TRBV5-1	once	-	TRBJ2-7	TGCGCCAGCAGCTTTCCGGGACTTCGCCGAAGCCCCTTTAATAGTGAGCAGTACTTC	CASSFPGLRRSPFNSEQYF
TRBV24-1	-	TRBD2	TRBJ2-3	TGTGCCACCGGGGAGGGGACTAGCGGGAGGAACACAGATACGCAGTATTTT	CATGEGTSGRNTDTQYF
TRBV5-1	many	-	TRBJ2-5	TGCGCCAGCAGCTTACTACAACAAGAGACCCAGTACTTC	CASSLLQQETQYF
TRBV7-2	-	-	TRBJ1-2	TGTGCCAGCAGCCTGGAGGTGAAGGGCTACACCTTC	CASSLEVKGYTF
TRBV4-1	few	-	TRBJ1-5	TGCGCCAGCAGCCAAGATGGGTACGGGGGCTTATATAGCAATCAGCCCCAGCATTTT	CASSQDGYGGLYSNQPQHF
TRBV20-1	-	-	TRBJ2-7	TGCAGTGCTAGAGATCTGGGTCTCCGGGGACAAAGAATCTACGAGCAGTACTTC	CSARDLGLRGQRIYEQYF
TRBV20-1	-	-	TRBJ1-2	TGCAGTGCTAGAGACGTCCCTAACTATGGCTACACCTTC	CSARDVPNYGYTF
TRBV5-1	few	-	TRBJ2-2	TGCGCCAGCCTTCAGACAAGCACCGGGGAGCTGTTTTTT	CASLQTSTGELFF
TRBV28	-	TRBD2	TRBJ2-7	TGTGCCACTAGCGGGAGGGCCTACGAGCAGTACTTC	CATSGRAYEQYF
TRBV21-1	-	-	TRBJ1-1	TGTGCCAGCAGCAAAGGAGGGGGACAGCGGAACACTGAAGCTTTCTTT	CASSKGGGQRNTEAFF
TRBV5-1	-	TRBD1	TRBJ2-2	TGCGCCAGCAGAACAGGGGTCGGGGAGCTGTTTTTT	CASRTGVGELFF
TRBV7-9	-	-	TRBJ1-5	TGTGCCAGCAGCCGGGGACTCCATAGCAATCAGCCCCAGCATTTT	CASSRGLHSNQPQHF